The T cell receptor (beta chain) under discussion was sequenced for a study of STAT5B mutations in CD4+ large granular lymphocyte leukemia. Study-level points and caveats: Without putative leukemic clones, patient CD4-sorted repertoires remained more clonal than healthy CD4+ repertoires. Compared with healthy controls (2/35), patient top clones favored TRBV06 (8/27). Higher CD4+ than CD8+ T-LGLL clonality might reflect small sample size.

Using immunoSEQ multiplex PCR, the repertoire was profiled, and TCRdb retains in-frame clones only, with some absent. The sample holds about 31,000 clones, approximately 74% seen once. Per germline, CDR1 PRHDT and CDR2 FYEKMQ (reference sequence). The length of the CDR3 is 14 residues. Trimming shortened V by 3 bases and J by 1 base, and 9 bases separated the two germline ends. Worth noting for this clone: Its antigen is still unknown.

Control samples were healthy donors' buffy coats. The sequencing sample was made of CD4+ T cells from blood buffy coats. The chain joins TRBV13 to TRBJ2-5; no reliable D call. The receptor was derived from a human donor in good health. For the CDR3, the DNA is TGTGCCAGCAGCTTCGGACCATCCCAAGAGACCCAGTACTTC. It specifies CASSFGPSQETQYF.